Given below is one T cell receptor beta chain in context. This clonotype was counted at least ten times. Its antigen is unknown. Per-base quality was not reported, and no clone a single base away is much larger than it. The library was produced with PCR. These reads were obtained on an Illumina HiSeq 4000. Bulk TCR libraries were prepared as previously described, using TCR primers listed in Table S5. Total RNA was purified with the Qiagen AllPrep DNA/RNA kit. Reads from multiple sequencing runs of the same library were pooled before analysis. In the original analysis: Reads were retained only if the reads had an exact TCR constant sequence, and the retained reads were trimmed to 150 nt and grouped according to their 12-nt molecular barcodes. Reads within each barcode group were sub-clustered using a 15% Levenshtein threshold, and quality-weighted consensus sequences were constructed for each RNA molecule. Non-functional sequences were filtered out, along with any lower-count sequence sitting one edit away from another sequence. Based on a fit of two negative binomial distributions, barcode sub-clusters having less than 20% of the maximum read count were discarded. In-frame beta chains were kept once TCRdb had trimmed the public reads at Q25 with fastp and called clones with MiXCR. Rows with a matching CDR3 protein are joined into one entry that keeps the most common DNA and genes. These V and J calls originate from TCRdb's pipeline instead of the authors' own analysis. The sample table records just under 650,000 distinct CDR3 sequences; around 20% of these occur just once. The top ten constitute under 0.95% of the sample.

CDR3 length: 17 amino acids, cysteine to phenylalanine. The CDR3 DNA has 51 bases and is translated from base 1. CDR1 and CDR2 were assigned from the germline V gene as ENHRY and SYGVKD. Trimming removed 0 bases from V and 0 bases from J, leaving 14 bases between the germline ends. This record comes from a study of molecular identifiers for immune sequencing clone quantification (dated by TCRdb to the late 2010s). Notes on the research overall: For a replicate experiment, RNA from approximately 20,000 or 100,000 naive CD8 T cells was divided into five aliquots, and four of the five aliquots were sequenced. CD8 T cells were used in a methods study to benchmark molecular-identifier clustering-based TCR repertoire sequencing (MIDCIRS) and TCR RNA copy counting.

Libraries of naive CD8 T cells were built from about 19,000 to 1,100,000 sorted cells, with 10%, 30% or 50% of the purified RNA used. Naive CD8 T cells were FACS-sorted as CD8+CD4-CCR7+CD45RA+ on a BD FACSAria II into RLT Plus buffer. To test detection sensitivity, Jurkat RNA equivalent to over 8 TCR copies was spiked into samples of roughly 20,000-1,100,000 naive CD8 T cells. Enrichment of CD8 T cells was done with RosetteSep CD8+ T Cell Enrichment Cocktail plus Ficoll-Paque, and ACK red cell lysis came afterward. General conclusions and limits of the study: The sizes of highly expanded clones could end up underestimated when identical TCR molecules share a barcode. When barcode sub-clustering was not used, chimeric consensus sequences inflated TCR diversity, with chimeras reaching as high as 47%. The naive libraries included spiked-in Jurkat TCR RNA (around 10 copies' worth), and this RNA is not part of the donor repertoire. A single cell's worth of spiked-in Jurkat TCR RNA was reported detectable even among 750,000 to 1,000,000 naive CD8 T cells. In CMV-specific effector cells, over 99% of molecules were held by clones above 20 RNA copies, whereas under 1% of molecules were held by such clones in naive cells. Modeling indicated approximately 2.7 TCR RNA copies recovered per cell, compared with around 11 by digital PCR, which implies a capture efficiency of approximately 30%.

The sequence derives from a human donor in good health. Some libraries in this study had Jurkat cell RNA spiked in. Specimen: naive CD8+ T cells from blood, with Jurkat cell RNA spiked in. The cell subset or site label, as the study defines it: FACS-sorted CD8+CD4-CCR7+CD45RA+ naive T cells. Rearrangement joined TRBV10-3 to TRBJ1-1; D gene: possibly TRBD1, on 5 matching bases. The DNA reads as follows: TGTGCCATCAGTGAGTCGCGGGGGATAGGAGTGAACACTGAAGCTTTCTTT. This is translated as CAISESRGIGVNTEAFF.